Listed here are 32 T cell receptor beta chains from one sample, sequenced in a study of identical twins. TCRdb itself ran the 5' RACE reads through MiXCR, one entry per CDR3 protein. Of 640,000 or so distinct CDR3 sequences listed, around 5.7% were seen once; the top ten hold about 2%. The specimen sequenced was naive T cells sorted from blood. These receptors were collected from a man aged 18 to 29 in good health.

This clonotype was detected a few times. This chain links TRBV24-1 with TRBJ2-7; D not resolved. The V and J ends lost 2 bases and 2 bases respectively, with 9 bases between them. The CDR3 is 14 amino acids. From germline, CDR1 is KGHDR and CDR2 SFDVKD. The CDR3 DNA reads as TGTGCCACCAGTGATTCGGAGTTACCCTACGAGCAGTACTTC. This gives the protein CATSDSELPYEQYF.

At least ten counts were recorded for this clonotype. This chain uses TRBV20-1 with TRBJ2-7; a possible D gene is TRBD1 (6 bases). Germline CDR1 and CDR2: DFQATT and SNEGSKA (reference sequence). With 7 bases removed from V and 3 bases from J, the gap between germline ends came to 13 bases. The CDR3 has 12 amino acids. The CDR3 coding sequence is TGCAGTGGGGGGCAGGGCCACTACGAGCAGTACTTC. Its protein is CSGGQGHYEQYF.

This chain links TRBV6-2 or TRBV6-3 with TRBJ2-1; a weak D match, TRBD2 (6 bases). Trimming pared 6 bases from V and 5 bases from J, leaving 14 bases between. Germline V CDR1 and CDR2: MNHEY, SVGEGT. This CDR3 has 14 amino acids. CDR3 in amino acids: CASSGGNPNNEQFF. The CDR3 DNA sequence: TGTGCCAGCAGCGGCGGGAATCCAAACAATGAGCAGTTCTTC.

This clonotype came up many times. The V call is TRBV5-1, the J call TRBJ1-1; D gene unclear. The CDR3 contains 14 residues. The V gene lost 0 bases and the J gene lost 8 bases, with 14 bases spanning the gap. Germline assignment: CDR1 SGHRS and CDR2 YFSETQ. The CDR3 region is CASSLGRYGVEAFF. CDR3 nucleotides: TGCGCCAGCAGCTTGGGTCGTTATGGTGTGGAAGCTTTCTTT. Combining the CDR3 with reference TRBV5-1 and TRBJ1-1 gives the whole variable domain KAGVTQTPRYLIKTRGQQVTLSCSPISGHRSVSWYQQTPGQGLQFLFEYFSETQRNKGNFPGRFSGRQFSNSRSEMNVSTLELGDSALYLCASSLGRYGVEAFFGQGTRLTVV.

This clonotype showed up just a few times. The rearrangement joins TRBV2 to TRBJ2-7; possibly TRBD2 for D (6 bases). The germline V gene has CDR1 SNHLY and CDR2 FYNNEI. The CDR3 is made up of 14 amino acids. The V and J ends lost 7 bases and 4 bases respectively, with 17 bases between them. CDR3: CASTMDGRPYEQYV. The CDR3 bases are TGTGCCAGCACCATGGATGGGAGGCCGTACGAGCAGTACGTC.

This clonotype has a handful of counts. The V gene is TRBV27, the J gene TRBJ2-3; a possible D gene is TRBD1 (5 bases). The V end was cut by 7 bases, the J end by 11 bases, with 13 bases between. The CDR3 loop spans 11 amino acids. Germline assignment: CDR1 MNHEY and CDR2 SMNVEV (reference sequence). The DNA for the CDR3 is TGTGCCAGCACCCAGGGCACCGGGCAGTATTTT. Translated: CASTQGTGQYF.

This clonotype was seen many times. The V gene is TRBV7-9, the J gene TRBJ2-1, with 9 positions matching TRBD2. Trimming cost V 4 bases and J 6 bases; bases outside gene matches: 7. Germline V gene sequence: CDR1 SEHNR, CDR2 FQNEAQ (reference sequence). This CDR3 is 15 amino acids long. CDR3 in DNA: TGTGCCAGCAGCTATAAGCGGGAGGCGGGCAATGAGCAGTTCTTC. It codes for CASSYKREAGNEQFF.

This chain connects TRBV11-3 to TRBJ2-2; 8 positions agree with TRBD2. V trimming: 5 bases; J trimming: 2 bases; junction bases outside the gene matches: 4. The CDR3 has 15 amino acids. Germline CDR1 SGHNT, CDR2 YENEEA. The CDR3 reads CASSPGGLNTGELFF. The CDR3, as DNA: TGTGCCAGCAGCCCGGGAGGGCTAAACACCGGGGAGCTGTTTTTT.

This clonotype was detected many times. J is TRBJ1-1 and V is TRBV29-1; D not resolved. CDR1 is SQVTM and CDR2 is ANQGSEA in the germline V gene. The V end was cut by 6 bases, the J end by 5 bases, with 13 bases between. This CDR3 has 12 amino acids. CDR3: CSVTWIGTEAFF. DNA for the CDR3: TGCAGCGTCACCTGGATCGGGACTGAAGCTTTCTTT.

This clonotype was seen many times. The chain joins TRBV12-3 or TRBV12-4 to TRBJ1-4; the D gene is possibly TRBD1 (6 bases). The CDR3 runs 13 residues. V was pared by 7 bases and J by 10 bases, with 16 bases between. This CDR3 is CASTFETGRKLFF. In DNA form, the CDR3 reads TGTGCCAGCACTTTCGAGACAGGCAGAAAACTGTTTTTT.

In this sample, this clonotype turned up many times. The J gene is TRBJ2-3, the V gene TRBV29-1, with a tentative D call TRBD2 (5 bases). Looked up from germline, CDR1 is SQVTM and CDR2 is ANQGSEA. The CDR3 has 14 residues. V was pared by 3 bases and J by 4 bases, with 14 bases between. As DNA, the CDR3 is TGCAGCGTTGAGGACTTCGTGAACCCAGATACGCAGTATTTT. Translation gives CSVEDFVNPDTQYF.

This clonotype was seen ten or more times. The rearrangement uses TRBV5-1 and TRBJ1-1; D is unresolved. V lost 3 bases and J lost 3, with 12 bases in between. This CDR3 spans 14 amino acids. Germline V gene data show CDR1 as SGHRS and CDR2 as YFSETQ. The CDR3 DNA sequence: TGCGCCAGCAGCTCACTCCAGAGGGACACTGAAGCTTTCTTT. Protein: CASSSLQRDTEAFF.

This clonotype was detected ten times or more. V and J are TRBV6-2 or TRBV6-3 and TRBJ2-1; TRBD2 matches 15 bases. The CDR3 spans 21 residues. Germline loops: CDR1 MNHEY, CDR2 SVGEGT. V shed 6 bases and J 0 bases; nucleotides not matched to a gene: 15. The CDR3 protein is CASSRPTGLAGGQSSYNEQFF. As DNA, the CDR3 is TGTGCCAGCAGCCGCCCCACGGGACTAGCGGGAGGCCAAAGCTCCTACAATGAGCAGTTCTTC.

This clonotype was counted ten times or more. This sequence joins TRBV18 and TRBJ2-7, with TRBD2 matching 7 bases. CDR1 and CDR2 from the germline V gene are KGHSH and LQKENI. V lost 2 bases and J lost 5; bases outside the gene matches: 3. The CDR3 has 13 residues. The DNA of the CDR3 is TGTGCCAGCTCACCAAGGGAGGGTGACGAGCAGTACTTC. Its translation: CASSPREGDEQYF.

This clonotype was picked up a small number of times. The V and J genes are TRBV20-1 and TRBJ2-3; 11 nucleotides match TRBD2. The junction had 0 bases not matched to a gene; V was cut back by 0 bases and J by 1 base. Germline loops: CDR1 DFQATT, CDR2 SNEGSKA (reference sequence). CDR3 length equals 15 residues. The CDR3 DNA reads as TGCAGTGCTAGAGAACTAGCGGGAGGCACAGATACGCAGTATTTT. It codes for CSARELAGGTDTQYF.

V gene TRBV20-1 combines with J gene TRBJ1-1; 9 nucleotides agree with TRBD1. Germline CDR1 and CDR2: DFQATT and SNEGSKA (reference sequence). Unmatched junction bases numbered 14, after V lost 6 bases and J lost 6 bases. The CDR3 sequence is 15 residues long. The CDR3 DNA reads TGCAGTGCAAGTGGTGGGACAGGGCGGTCCGCTGAAGCTTTCTTT. It specifies CSASGGTGRSAEAFF.

There are many counts of this clonotype. Here the CDR3 reads CASSLRDGTLDEQYF. CDR3 coding DNA: TGTGCCAGCAGCCTGAGGGACGGTACCCTAGACGAGCAGTACTTC. This chain uses TRBV7-8 with TRBJ2-7; D might be TRBD1 or TRBD2, each matching 5 bases. From germline, CDR1 is SGHVS and CDR2 FQNEAQ. The CDR3 runs to 15 residues. Between the trimmed V and J ends, which lost 5 bases and 5 bases, there was a span of 19 bases.

In its sample, this clonotype was seen a few times. The J gene is TRBJ2-3, the V gene TRBV20-1; perhaps D is TRBD1 or TRBD2 (5 bases each). Germline lookup yields CDR1 DFQATT and CDR2 SNEGSKA (reference sequence). V was cut by 4 bases and J by 4 bases, with 12 bases left in between. The CDR3 consists of 13 residues. The CDR3, as DNA: TGCAGTGCTACCGGGGCCATCGCAGATACGCAGTATTTT. Translation gives CSATGAIADTQYF.

This chain joins TRBV6-1 and TRBJ1-2; D gene ambiguous. CDR1 is MNHNS, CDR2 SASEGT, per germline. This CDR3 spans 13 amino acids. V dropped 8 bases and J dropped 3 bases, with 13 bases sitting between them. DNA of the CDR3: TGTGCCAGCGGGGTAGTGGGTGACTATGGCTACACCTTC. Translating it yields CASGVVGDYGYTF.

This chain connects TRBV4-2 to TRBJ1-1; TRBD1 aligns across 9 bases. V was pared by 2 bases and J by 4 bases, with 2 bases of the junction left unmatched. The CDR3 loop spans 14 amino acids. Germline assignment: CDR1 LGHNA and CDR2 YNFKEQ. This CDR3 is CASSQQQGATEAFF. CDR3 sequence (DNA): TGTGCCAGCAGCCAACAACAGGGGGCCACTGAAGCTTTCTTT.

The chain employs TRBV4-1 and TRBJ2-3; 8 nucleotides match TRBD2. Germline trimming cut 0 bases from V and 4 bases from J; bases unmatched to any gene: 15. This CDR3 has 19 amino acids. Germline V gives CDR1 MGHRA, CDR2 YSYEKL. The CDR3 region is CASSQEWSGGITPPDTQYF. As DNA, the CDR3 is TGCGCCAGCAGCCAAGAATGGTCGGGAGGGATCACTCCCCCAGATACGCAGTATTTT.

The sample holds many counts of this clonotype. This chain joins TRBV12-3 or TRBV12-4 and TRBJ2-3, with 11 bases identical to TRBD2. The CDR3 runs to 15 residues. After removal of 5 bases from V and 5 bases from J, the junction contained 6 bases not matched to a gene. For the CDR3, the DNA is TGTGCCAGCAGTCAACTAGCGGGAGTTGAAGATACGCAGTATTTT. Protein: CASSQLAGVEDTQYF.

This clonotype appeared many times. The V gene is TRBV29-1, the J gene TRBJ2-1; TRBD2 matches at 8 bases. Germline CDR1 and CDR2: SQVTM and ANQGSEA. CDR3 length: 16 residues. Losses at the gene ends were 3 bases for V and 7 bases for J; bases not matched to a gene: 14. The CDR3 sequence is CSVDGPPGLGFNEQFF. Here the CDR3 DNA reads TGCAGCGTTGACGGCCCTCCGGGACTAGGATTTAATGAGCAGTTCTTC.

This clonotype was recorded a few times. This chain connects TRBV4-3 to TRBJ2-7; D is unresolved. The CDR3 loop spans 15 amino acids. The V gene lost 0 bases and the J gene lost 2 bases, with 11 bases spanning the gap. The germline V gene encodes CDR1 LGHNA and CDR2 YSLEER. Here the CDR3 reads CASSQDLRGTYEQYF. The CDR3 nucleotides are TGCGCCAGCAGCCAAGATTTAAGAGGAACCTACGAGCAGTACTTC.

This clonotype was recorded at least ten times. The chain couples TRBV6-2 or TRBV6-3 to TRBJ2-1; no clear D. Trimming removed 2 bases from V and 2 bases from J, with 7 bases in between. The CDR3 sequence is 14 residues long. Germline CDR1 MNHEY, CDR2 SVGEGT. Written as DNA, the CDR3 is TGTGCCAGCAGTTACAATGGAGCCTACAATGAGCAGTTCTTC. This gives the protein CASSYNGAYNEQFF.

The chain combines TRBV12-3 or TRBV12-4 with TRBJ2-7, with D hard to call. The ends were cut back, 6 bases at V and 2 bases at J, with 14 bases in the middle. The CDR3 sequence is 14 residues long. The CDR3 DNA reads TGTGCCAGCAGGTATCACAGTAACCCCTACGAGCAGTACTTC. Protein sequence: CASRYHSNPYEQYF.

This clonotype was observed a handful of times. The CDR3 protein is CASSLNRGEPTDTQYF. The CDR3, as DNA: TGTGCCAGCAGCCTCAACAGGGGCGAACCCACAGATACGCAGTATTTT. This chain links TRBV7-9 with TRBJ2-3, with 7 bases matching TRBD1. The CDR3 is made up of 16 amino acids. Germline V gene data show CDR1 as SEHNR and CDR2 as FQNEAQ (reference sequence). J lost 2 bases, V lost 5 bases, and 10 bases had no gene match. Complete variable domain (other parts from reference TRBV7-9 and TRBJ2-3): DTGVSQNPRHKITKRGQNVTFRCDPISEHNRLYWYRQTLGQGPEFLTYFQNEAQLEKSRLLSDRFSAERPKGSFSTLEIQRTEQGDSAMYLCASSLNRGEPTDTQYFGPGTRLTVL.

The CDR3 DNA reads TGTGCCAGCGGGGTCGGGAGAAACACAGATACGCAGTATTTT. Its translation is CASGVGRNTDTQYF. J is TRBJ2-3 and V is TRBV7-8; tentatively, D is TRBD2 (6 bases). V was trimmed by 8 bases and J by 2 bases, leaving 14 bases between them. Per the germline V gene, CDR1 is SGHVS and CDR2 is FQNEAQ. The CDR3 loop spans 14 amino acids.

V gene TRBV6-2 or TRBV6-3 combines with J gene TRBJ2-6; 7 nucleotides line up with TRBD2. The CDR3 sequence is 16 residues long. V shed 5 bases, J shed 4 bases, and the junction held 8 bases outside the gene matches. Germline CDR1 and CDR2: MNHEY and SVGEGT. CDR3 in DNA: TGTGCCAGCAGTAAAGGGAGGGTCTCCGGGGCCAACGTCCTGACTTTC. It specifies CASSKGRVSGANVLTF.

Ten or more counts support this clonotype. The rearrangement uses TRBV3-1 and TRBJ2-7; D possibly matches TRBD1 or TRBD2 (6 bases each). The V gene lost 1 base and the J gene lost 6 bases, with 10 bases spanning the gap. The CDR3 is 13 amino acids. The germline V gene encodes CDR1 LGHDT and CDR2 YNNKEL (reference sequence). CDR3 loop: CASSQAWGAEQYF. The CDR3 nucleotides read TGTGCCAGCAGCCAAGCCTGGGGGGCCGAGCAGTACTTC.

This clonotype showed up just a few times. The chain couples TRBV20-1 to TRBJ2-7; TRBD2 aligns across 12 bases. The V gene end was trimmed by 5 bases and the J gene end by 0 bases; junction bases not matched to a gene: 5. This CDR3 comprises 15 residues. Germline lookup yields CDR1 DFQATT and CDR2 SNEGSKA (reference sequence). CDR3 sequence (DNA): TGCAGTGCTCGTAGGACTAGCGGGACCTCCTACGAGCAGTACTTC. Its protein is CSARRTSGTSYEQYF.

In its sample, this clonotype was seen many times. V gene TRBV12-3 or TRBV12-4 combines with J gene TRBJ2-7, with D possibly being TRBD2 (7 bases). CDR3 length: 15 residues. Trimming removed 1 base at V and 3 bases at J, with 13 bases between. The CDR3 loop is CASSLGRGHFYEQYV. The DNA for the CDR3 is TGTGCCAGCAGTTTAGGGCGGGGGCACTTCTACGAGCAGTACGTC.